This TCR beta chain was profiled in a study of T cells in Graves' hyperthyroidism and ophthalmopathy. Germline CDR1 LGHNA, CDR2 YNFKEQ. The germline V and J ends were trimmed by 3 bases and 1 base, with 16 bases remaining between them. The CDR3 length is 17 residues. This clonotype was seen a few times. TCR beta CDR3 regions were amplified from RNA. RT-PCR in the first round (using the HTBI primer set) targeted the TCR CDR3. TCRdb passed the multiplex PCR reads through MiXCR, listing each CDR3 protein once. The table shows 300,000 to 350,000 distinct CDR3 sequences, with 18% occurring only once. This TCR was sampled from a woman between 45 and 60 years old with Graves' hyperthyroidism. Sequenced sample: blood. The chain employs TRBV4-2 and TRBJ1-3, with D tentatively TRBD1 (6 bases). The CDR3 region is CASSQPGQGKSGNTIYF. For the CDR3, the DNA is TGTGCCAGCAGCCAGCCAGGCCAGGGGAAATCTGGAAACACCATATATTTT.